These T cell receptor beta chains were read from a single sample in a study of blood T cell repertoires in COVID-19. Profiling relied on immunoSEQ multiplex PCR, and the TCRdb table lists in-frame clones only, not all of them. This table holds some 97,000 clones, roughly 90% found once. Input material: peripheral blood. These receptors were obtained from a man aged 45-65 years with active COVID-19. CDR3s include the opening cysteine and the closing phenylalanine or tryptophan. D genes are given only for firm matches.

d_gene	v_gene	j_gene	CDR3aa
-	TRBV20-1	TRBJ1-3	CSASTGQSGNTIYF
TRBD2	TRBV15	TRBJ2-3	CATSRDSGGTDTQYF
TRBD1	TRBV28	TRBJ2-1	CASRPVDRRYNEQFF
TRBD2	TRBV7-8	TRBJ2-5	CASSFSGEGLAGERQETQYF
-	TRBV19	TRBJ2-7	CASSPWAASYEQYF
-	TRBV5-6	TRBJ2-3	CASSLEPLAGATDTQYF
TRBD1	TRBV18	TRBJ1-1	CASSAGTGPMNTEAFF
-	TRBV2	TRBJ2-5	CASSSEKARTQYF
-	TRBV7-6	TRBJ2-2	CASSRVPLGGPKNTGELFF
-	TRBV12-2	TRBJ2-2	CASRCRRDRSSLGGELFF
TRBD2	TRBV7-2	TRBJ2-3	CASSAGLAADTQYF
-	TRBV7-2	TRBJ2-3	CASSFGSYPDTQYF
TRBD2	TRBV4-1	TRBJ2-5	CASSQGAAGFLRETQYF
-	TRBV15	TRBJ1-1	CATSRYDTNTEAFF
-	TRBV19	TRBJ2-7	CASSIRQGGHYEQYF
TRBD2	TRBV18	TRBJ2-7	CASSPLAGGRSYEQYF
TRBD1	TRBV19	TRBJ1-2	CASNSGGGYTF
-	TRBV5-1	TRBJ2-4	CASSFSGSGQNIQYF
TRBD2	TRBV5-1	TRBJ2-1	CASSLTSGSFHEQFF
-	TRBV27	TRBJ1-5	CASSLRGNQPQHF
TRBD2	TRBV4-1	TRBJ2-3	CASSQAPSGGHRTDTQYF
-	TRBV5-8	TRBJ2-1	CASSINSGYPNEQFF
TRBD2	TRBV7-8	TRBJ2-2	CASSFLAARAGELFF
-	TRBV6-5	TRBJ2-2	CASSYSPSATGGELFF
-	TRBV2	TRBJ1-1	CASRRSGLNTEAFF
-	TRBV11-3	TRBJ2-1	CASRLAQNNEQFF